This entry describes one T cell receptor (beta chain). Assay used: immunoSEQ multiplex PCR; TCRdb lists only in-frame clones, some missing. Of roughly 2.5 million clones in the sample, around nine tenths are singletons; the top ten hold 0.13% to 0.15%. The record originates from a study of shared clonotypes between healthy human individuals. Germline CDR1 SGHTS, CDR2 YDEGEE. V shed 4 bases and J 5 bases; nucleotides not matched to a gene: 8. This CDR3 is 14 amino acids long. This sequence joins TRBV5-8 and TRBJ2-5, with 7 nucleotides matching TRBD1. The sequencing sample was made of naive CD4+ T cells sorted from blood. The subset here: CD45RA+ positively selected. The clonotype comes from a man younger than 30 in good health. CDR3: CASSRTGLLETQYF. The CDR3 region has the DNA TGTGCCAGCAGCCGGACAGGATTATTGGAGACCCAGTACTTC. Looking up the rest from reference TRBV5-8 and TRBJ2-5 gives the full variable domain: EAGVTQSPTHLIKTRGQQATLRCSPISGHTSVYWYQQALGLGLQFLLWYDEGEERNRGNFPPRFSGRQFPNYSSELNVNALELEDSALYLCASSRTGLLETQYFGPGTRLLVL.